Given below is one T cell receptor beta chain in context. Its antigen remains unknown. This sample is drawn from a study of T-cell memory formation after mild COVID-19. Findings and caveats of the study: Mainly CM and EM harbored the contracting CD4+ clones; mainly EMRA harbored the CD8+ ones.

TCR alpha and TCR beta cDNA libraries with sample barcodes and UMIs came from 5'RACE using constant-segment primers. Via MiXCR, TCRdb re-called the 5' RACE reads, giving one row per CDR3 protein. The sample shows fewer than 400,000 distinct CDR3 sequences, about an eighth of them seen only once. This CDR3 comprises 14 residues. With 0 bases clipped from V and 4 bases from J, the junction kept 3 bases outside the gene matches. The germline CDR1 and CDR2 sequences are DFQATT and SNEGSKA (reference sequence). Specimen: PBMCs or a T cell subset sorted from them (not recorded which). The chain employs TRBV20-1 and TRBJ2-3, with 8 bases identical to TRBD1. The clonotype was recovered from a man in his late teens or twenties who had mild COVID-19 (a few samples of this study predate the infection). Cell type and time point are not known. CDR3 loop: CSARDRGPADTQYF. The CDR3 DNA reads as TGCAGTGCTAGAGACAGGGGGCCGGCAGATACGCAGTATTTT.